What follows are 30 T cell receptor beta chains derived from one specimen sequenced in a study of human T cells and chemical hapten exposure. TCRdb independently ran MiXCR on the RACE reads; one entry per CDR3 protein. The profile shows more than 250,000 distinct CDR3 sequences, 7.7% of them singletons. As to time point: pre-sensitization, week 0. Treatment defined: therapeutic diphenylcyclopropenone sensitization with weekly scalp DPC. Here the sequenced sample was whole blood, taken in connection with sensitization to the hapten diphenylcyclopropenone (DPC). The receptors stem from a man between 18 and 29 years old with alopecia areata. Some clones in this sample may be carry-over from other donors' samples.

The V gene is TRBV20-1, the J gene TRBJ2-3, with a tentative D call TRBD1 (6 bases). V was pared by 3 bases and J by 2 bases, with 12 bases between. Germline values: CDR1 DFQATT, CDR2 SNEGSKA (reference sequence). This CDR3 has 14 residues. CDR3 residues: CSARGHILTDTQYF. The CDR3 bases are TGCAGTGCTAGGGGACATATACTCACAGATACGCAGTATTTT.

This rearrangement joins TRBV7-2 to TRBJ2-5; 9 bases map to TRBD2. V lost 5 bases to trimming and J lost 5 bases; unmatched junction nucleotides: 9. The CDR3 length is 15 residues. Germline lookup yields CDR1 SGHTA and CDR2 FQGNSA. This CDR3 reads CASSRSGGRRETQYF. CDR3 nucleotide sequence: TGTGCCAGCAGCCGTAGCGGGGGCCGGAGGGAGACCCAGTACTTC.

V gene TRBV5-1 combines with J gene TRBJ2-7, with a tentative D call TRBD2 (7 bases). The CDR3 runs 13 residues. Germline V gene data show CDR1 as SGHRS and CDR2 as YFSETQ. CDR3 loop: CACSLAGGHEQYV. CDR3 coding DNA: TGCGCCTGCAGCTTGGCCGGGGGGCACGAGCAGTACGTC.

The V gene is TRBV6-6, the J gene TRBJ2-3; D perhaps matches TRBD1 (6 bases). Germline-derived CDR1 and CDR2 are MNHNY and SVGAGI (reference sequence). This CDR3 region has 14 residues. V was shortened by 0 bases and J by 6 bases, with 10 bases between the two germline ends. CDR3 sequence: CASSYSGGYDTQYF. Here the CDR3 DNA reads TGTGCCAGCAGTTACTCTGGGGGCTACGATACGCAGTATTTT.

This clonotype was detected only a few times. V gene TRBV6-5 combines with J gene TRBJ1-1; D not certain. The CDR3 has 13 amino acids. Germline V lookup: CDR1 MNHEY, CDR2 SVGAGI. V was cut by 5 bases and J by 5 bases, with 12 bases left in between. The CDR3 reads CASSEGRTTEAFF. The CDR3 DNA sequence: TGTGCCAGCAGTGAGGGCCGGACTACTGAAGCTTTCTTT.

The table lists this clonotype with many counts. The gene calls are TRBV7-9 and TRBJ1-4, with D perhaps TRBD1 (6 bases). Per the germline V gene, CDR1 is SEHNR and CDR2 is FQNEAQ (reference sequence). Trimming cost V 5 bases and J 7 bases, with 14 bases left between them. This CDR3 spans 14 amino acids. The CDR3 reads CASSLQGRAEKLFF. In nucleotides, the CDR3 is TGTGCCAGCAGCCTACAGGGTCGGGCTGAAAAACTGTTTTTT.

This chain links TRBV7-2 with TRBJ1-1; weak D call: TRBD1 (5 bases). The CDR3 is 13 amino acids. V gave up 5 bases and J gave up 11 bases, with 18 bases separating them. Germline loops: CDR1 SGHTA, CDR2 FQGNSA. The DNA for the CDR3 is TGTGCCAGCAGCCCTAGCAGGGATCTTTGGGCTTTCTTT. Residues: CASSPSRDLWAFF.

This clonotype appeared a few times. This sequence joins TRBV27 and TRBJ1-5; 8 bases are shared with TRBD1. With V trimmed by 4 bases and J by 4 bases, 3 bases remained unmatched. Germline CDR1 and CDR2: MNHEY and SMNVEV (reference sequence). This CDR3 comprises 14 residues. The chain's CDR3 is CASSSWTGNQPQHF. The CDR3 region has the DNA TGTGCCAGCAGTTCCTGGACAGGGAATCAGCCCCAGCATTTT.

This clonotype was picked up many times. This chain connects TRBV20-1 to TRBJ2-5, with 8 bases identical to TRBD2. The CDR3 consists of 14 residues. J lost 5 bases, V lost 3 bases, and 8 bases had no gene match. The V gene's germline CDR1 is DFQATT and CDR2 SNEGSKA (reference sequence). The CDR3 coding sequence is TGCAGTGCTAGCGGGGGGGCCCCCGGGGAGACCCAGTACTTC. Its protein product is CSASGGAPGETQYF.

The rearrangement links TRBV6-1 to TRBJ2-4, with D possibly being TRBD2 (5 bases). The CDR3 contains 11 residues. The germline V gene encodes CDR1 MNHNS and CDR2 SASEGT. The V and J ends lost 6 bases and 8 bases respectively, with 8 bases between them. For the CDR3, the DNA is TGTGCCAGCAGCGGGGTAGACATTCAGTACTTC. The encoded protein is CASSGVDIQYF.

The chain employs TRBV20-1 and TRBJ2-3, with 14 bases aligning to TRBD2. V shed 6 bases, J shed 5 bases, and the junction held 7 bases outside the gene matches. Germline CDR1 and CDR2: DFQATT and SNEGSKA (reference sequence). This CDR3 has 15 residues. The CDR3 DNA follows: TGCAGTGCCCGCGGACTAGCGGGGGGTAAAGATACGCAGTATTTT. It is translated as CSARGLAGGKDTQYF.

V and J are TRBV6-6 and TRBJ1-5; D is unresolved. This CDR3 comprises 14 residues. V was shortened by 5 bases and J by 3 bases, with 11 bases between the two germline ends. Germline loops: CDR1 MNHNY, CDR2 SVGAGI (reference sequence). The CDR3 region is CASSEDGNNQPQHF. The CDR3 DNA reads TGTGCCAGCAGTGAAGACGGGAACAATCAGCCCCAGCATTTT.

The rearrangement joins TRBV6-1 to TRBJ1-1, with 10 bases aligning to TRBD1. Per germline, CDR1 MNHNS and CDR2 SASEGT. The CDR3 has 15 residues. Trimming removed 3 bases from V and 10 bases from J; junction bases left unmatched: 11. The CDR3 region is CASSEQLTGGDAAFF. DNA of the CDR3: TGTGCCAGCAGTGAGCAGTTGACAGGGGGCGACGCAGCTTTCTTT.

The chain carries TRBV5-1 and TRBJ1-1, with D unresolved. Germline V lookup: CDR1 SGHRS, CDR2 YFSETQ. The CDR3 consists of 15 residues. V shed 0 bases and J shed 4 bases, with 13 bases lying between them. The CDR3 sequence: CASSLAKGQATEAFF. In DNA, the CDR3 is TGCGCCAGCAGCTTGGCCAAGGGCCAGGCCACTGAAGCTTTCTTT.

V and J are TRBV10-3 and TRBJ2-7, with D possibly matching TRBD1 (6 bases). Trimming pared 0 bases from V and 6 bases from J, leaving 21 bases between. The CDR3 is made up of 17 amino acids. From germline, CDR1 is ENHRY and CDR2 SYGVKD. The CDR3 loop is CAISESDLIQGKSEQYV. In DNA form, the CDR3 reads TGTGCCATCAGTGAGTCGGACCTTATACAGGGCAAGTCCGAGCAGTACGTC.

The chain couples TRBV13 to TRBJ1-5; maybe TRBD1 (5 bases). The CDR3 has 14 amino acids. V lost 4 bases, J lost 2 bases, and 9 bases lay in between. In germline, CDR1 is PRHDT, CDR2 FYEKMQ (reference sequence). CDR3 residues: CASSSGGRNQPQHF. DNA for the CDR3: TGTGCCAGCAGCTCCGGGGGACGCAATCAGCCCCAGCATTTT.

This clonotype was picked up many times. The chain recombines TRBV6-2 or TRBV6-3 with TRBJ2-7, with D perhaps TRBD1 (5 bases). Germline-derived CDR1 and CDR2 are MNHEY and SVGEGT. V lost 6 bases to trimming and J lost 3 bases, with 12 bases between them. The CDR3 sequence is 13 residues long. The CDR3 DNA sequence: TGTGCCAGCAGACCAGGGCCTTTCTACGAGCAGTACGTC. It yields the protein CASRPGPFYEQYV.

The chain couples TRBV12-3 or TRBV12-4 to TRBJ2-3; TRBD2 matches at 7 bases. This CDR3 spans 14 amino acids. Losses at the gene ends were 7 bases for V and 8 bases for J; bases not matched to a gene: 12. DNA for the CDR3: TGTGCCAGCACCGGGACTACCGTCAAGGGTACGCAGTATTTT. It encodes CASTGTTVKGTQYF.

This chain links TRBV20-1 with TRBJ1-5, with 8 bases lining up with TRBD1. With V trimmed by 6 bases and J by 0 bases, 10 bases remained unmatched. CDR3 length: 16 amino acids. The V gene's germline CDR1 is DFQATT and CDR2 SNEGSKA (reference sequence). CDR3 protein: CSAPDRAGYSNQPQHF. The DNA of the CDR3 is TGCAGTGCGCCGGACAGGGCGGGGTATAGCAATCAGCCCCAGCATTTT.

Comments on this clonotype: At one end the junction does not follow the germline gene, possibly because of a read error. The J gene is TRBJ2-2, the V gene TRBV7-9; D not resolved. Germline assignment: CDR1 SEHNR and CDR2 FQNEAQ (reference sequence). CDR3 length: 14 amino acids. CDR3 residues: CVSSTGLNTGELFF. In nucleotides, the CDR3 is TGTGTCAGCAGCACGGGCTTGAACACCGGGGAGCTGTTTTTT.

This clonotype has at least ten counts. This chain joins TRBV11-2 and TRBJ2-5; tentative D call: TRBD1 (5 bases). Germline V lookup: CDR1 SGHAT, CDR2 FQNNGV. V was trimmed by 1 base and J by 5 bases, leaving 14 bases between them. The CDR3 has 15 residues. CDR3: CASSLAQGADETQYF. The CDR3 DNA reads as TGTGCCAGCAGCTTAGCGCAGGGTGCGGACGAGACCCAGTACTTC.

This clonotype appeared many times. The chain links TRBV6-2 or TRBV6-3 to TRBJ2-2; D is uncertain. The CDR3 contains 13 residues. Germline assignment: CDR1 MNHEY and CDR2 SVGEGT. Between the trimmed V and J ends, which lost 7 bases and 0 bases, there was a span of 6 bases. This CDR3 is CASMGSNTGELFF. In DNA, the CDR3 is TGTGCCAGCATGGGCTCGAACACCGGGGAGCTGTTTTTT.

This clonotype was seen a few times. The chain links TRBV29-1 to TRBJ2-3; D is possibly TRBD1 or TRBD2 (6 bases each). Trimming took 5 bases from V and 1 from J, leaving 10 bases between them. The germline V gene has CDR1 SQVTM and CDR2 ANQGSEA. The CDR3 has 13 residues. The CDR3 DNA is TGCAGCGTTTCGGGGGCGGGCACAGATACGCAGTATTTT. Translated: CSVSGAGTDTQYF.

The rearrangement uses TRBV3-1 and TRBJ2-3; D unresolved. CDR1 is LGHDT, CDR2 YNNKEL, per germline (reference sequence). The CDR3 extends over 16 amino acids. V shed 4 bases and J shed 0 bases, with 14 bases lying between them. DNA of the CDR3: TGTGCCAGCAGCCGTAGGAACAGTCTCAGCACAGATACGCAGTATTTT. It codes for CASSRRNSLSTDTQYF.

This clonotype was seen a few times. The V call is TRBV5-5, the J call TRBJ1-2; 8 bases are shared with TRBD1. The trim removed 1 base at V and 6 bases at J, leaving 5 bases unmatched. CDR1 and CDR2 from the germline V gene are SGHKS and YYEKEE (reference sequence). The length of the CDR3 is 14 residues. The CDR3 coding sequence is TGTGCCAGCAGCTTGCTGGCAGGGGGCCATGGCTACACCTTC. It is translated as CASSLLAGGHGYTF. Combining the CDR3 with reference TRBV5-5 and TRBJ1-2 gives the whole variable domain DAGVTQSPTHLIKTRGQQVTLRCSPISGHKSVSWYQQVLGQGPQFIFQYYEKEERGRGNFPDRFSARQFPNYSSELNVNALLLGDSALYLCASSLLAGGHGYTFGSGTRLTVV.

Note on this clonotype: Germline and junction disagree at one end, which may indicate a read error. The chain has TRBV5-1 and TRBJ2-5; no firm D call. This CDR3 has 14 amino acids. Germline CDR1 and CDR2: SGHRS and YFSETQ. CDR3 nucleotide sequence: TGCGCCAGCAGATTGGTCGGGCTCCAAGAGACCCAGTACTTC. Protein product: CASRLVGLQETQYF.

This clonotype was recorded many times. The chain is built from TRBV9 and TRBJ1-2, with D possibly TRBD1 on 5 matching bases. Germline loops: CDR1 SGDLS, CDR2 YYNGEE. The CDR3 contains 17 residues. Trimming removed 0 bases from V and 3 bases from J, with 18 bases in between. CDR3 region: CASSVVETVSYDYGYTF. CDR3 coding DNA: TGTGCCAGCAGCGTAGTGGAGACAGTATCCTATGACTATGGCTACACCTTC.

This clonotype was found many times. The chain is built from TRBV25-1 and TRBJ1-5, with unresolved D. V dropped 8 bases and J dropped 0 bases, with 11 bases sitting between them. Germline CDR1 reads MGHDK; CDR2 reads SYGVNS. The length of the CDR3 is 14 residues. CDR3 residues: CASSPTISNQPQHF. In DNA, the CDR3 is TGTGCCAGCTCCCCGACAATTAGCAATCAGCCCCAGCATTTT.

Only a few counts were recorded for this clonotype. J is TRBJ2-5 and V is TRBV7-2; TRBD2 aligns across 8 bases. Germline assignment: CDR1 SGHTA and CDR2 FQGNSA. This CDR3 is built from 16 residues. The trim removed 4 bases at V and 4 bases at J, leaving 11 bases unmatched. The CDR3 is CASSSRTSRGAETQYF. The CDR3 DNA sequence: TGTGCCAGCAGCTCCCGGACTAGCCGCGGTGCAGAGACCCAGTACTTC.

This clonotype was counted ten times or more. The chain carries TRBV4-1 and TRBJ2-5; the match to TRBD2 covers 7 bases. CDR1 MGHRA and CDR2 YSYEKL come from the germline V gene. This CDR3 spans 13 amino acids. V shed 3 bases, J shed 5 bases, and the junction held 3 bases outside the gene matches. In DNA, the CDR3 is TGCGCCAGCAGCCAGGGACTATTGGAGACCCAGTACTTC. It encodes CASSQGLLETQYF.